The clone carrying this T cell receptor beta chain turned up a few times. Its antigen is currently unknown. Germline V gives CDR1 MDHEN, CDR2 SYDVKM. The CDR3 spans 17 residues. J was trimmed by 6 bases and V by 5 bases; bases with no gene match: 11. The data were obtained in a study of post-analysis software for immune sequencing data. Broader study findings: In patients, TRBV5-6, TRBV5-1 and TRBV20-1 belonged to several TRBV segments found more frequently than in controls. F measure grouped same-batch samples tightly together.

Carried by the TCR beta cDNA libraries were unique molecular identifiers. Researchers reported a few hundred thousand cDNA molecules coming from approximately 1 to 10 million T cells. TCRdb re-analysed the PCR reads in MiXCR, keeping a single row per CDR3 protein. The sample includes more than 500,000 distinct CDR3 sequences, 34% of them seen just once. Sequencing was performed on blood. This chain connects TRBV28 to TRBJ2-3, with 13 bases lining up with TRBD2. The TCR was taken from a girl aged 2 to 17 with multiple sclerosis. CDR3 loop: CASSLRLAGGTGDTQYF. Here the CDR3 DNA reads TGTGCCAGCAGTCTTAGACTAGCGGGGGGAACCGGGGATACGCAGTATTTT.